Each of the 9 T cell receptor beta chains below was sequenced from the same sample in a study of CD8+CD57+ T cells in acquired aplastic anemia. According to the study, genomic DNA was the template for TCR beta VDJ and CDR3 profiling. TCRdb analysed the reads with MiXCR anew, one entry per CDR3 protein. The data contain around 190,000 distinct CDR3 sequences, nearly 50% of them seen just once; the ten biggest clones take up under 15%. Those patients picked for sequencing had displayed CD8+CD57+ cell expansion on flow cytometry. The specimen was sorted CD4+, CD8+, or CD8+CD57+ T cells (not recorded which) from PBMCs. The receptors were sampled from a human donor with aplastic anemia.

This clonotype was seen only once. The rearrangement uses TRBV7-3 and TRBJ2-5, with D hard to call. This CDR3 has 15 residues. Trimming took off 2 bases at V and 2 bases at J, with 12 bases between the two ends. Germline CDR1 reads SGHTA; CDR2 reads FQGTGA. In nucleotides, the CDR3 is TGTGCCAGCAGCTTATTTGCGCTGACGCAAGAGACCCAGTACTTC. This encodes CASSLFALTQETQYF.

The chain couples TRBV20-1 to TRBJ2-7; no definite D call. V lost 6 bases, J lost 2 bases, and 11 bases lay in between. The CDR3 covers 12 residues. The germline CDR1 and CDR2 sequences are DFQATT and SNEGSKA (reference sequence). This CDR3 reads CSAALGTYEQYF. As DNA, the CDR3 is TGCAGTGCGGCGCTTGGGACCTACGAGCAGTACTTC.

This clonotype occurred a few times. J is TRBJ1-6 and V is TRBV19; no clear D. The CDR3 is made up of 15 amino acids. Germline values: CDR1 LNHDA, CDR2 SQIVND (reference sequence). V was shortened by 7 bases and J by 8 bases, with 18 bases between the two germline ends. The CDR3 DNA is TGTGCCAGTACCCTAAGGTGGCAGGCTCATTCACCCCTCCACTTT. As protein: CASTLRWQAHSPLHF.

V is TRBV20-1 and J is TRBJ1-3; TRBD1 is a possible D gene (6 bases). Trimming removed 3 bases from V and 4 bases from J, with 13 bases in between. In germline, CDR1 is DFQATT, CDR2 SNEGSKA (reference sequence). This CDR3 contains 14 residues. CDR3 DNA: TGCAGTGCTAGCCGTGCAACAGGGGGAAACACCATATATTTT. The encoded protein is CSASRATGGNTIYF.

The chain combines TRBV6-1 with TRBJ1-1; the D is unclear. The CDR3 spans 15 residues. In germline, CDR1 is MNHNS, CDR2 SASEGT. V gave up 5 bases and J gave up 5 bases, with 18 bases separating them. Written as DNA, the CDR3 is TGTGCCAGCAGTCATCCCCTCGACATCGGGACTGAAGCTTTCTTT. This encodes CASSHPLDIGTEAFF.

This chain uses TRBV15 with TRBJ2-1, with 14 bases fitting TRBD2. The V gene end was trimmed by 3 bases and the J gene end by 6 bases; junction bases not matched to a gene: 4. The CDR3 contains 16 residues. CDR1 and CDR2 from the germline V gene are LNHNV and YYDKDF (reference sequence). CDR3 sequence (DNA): TGTGCCACCAGCAGGGGGACTAGCGGGGGACTCAATGAGCAGTTCTTC. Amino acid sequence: CATSRGTSGGLNEQFF.

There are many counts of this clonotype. The CDR3 here is CASKASGGATAGELFF. CDR3 bases: TGTGCCAGCAAGGCTAGCGGGGGGGCCACTGCCGGGGAGCTGTTTTTT. The J gene is TRBJ2-2, the V gene TRBV9; 12 bases line up with TRBD2. Germline-derived CDR1 and CDR2 are SGDLS and YYNGEE. V was pared by 6 bases and J by 6 bases, with 9 bases of the junction left unmatched. This CDR3 is built from 16 residues.

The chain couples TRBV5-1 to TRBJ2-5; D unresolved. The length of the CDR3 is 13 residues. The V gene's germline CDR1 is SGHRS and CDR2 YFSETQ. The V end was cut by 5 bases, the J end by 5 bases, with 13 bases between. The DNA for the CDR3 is TGCGCCAGCAGGAAAAGGAGAGAGGAGACCCAGTACTTC. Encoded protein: CASRKRREETQYF.

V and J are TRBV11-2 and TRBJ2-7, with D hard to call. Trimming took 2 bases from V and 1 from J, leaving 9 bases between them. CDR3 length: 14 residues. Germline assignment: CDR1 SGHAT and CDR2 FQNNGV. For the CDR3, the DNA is TGTGCCAGCAGCTTAAGATCCGTATCCTACGAGCAGTACTTC. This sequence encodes CASSLRSVSYEQYF. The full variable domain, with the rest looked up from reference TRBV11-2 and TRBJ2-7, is EAGVAQSPRYKIIEKRQSVAFWCNPISGHATLYWYQQILGQGPKLLIQFQNNGVVDDSQLPKDRFSAERLKGVDSTLKIQPAKLEDSAVYLCASSLRSVSYEQYFGPGTRLTVT.